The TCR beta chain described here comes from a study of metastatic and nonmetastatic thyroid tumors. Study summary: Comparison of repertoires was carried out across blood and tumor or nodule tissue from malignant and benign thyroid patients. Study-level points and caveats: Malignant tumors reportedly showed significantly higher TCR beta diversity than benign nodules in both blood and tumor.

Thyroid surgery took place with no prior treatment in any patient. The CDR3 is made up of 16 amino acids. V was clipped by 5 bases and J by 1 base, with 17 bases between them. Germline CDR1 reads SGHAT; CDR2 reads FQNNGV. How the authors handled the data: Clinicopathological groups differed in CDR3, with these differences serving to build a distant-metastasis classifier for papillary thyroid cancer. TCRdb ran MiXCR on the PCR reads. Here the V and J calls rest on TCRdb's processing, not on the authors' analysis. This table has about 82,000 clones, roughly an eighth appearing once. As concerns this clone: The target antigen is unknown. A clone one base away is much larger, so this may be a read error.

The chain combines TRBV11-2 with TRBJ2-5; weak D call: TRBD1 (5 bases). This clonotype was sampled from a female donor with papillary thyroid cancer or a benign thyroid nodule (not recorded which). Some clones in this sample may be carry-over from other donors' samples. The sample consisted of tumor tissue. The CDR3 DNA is TGTGCCAGCAGCCCCTCATTGGGGCAAGCCCAAGAGACCCAGTACTTC. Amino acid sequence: CASSPSLGQAQETQYF.